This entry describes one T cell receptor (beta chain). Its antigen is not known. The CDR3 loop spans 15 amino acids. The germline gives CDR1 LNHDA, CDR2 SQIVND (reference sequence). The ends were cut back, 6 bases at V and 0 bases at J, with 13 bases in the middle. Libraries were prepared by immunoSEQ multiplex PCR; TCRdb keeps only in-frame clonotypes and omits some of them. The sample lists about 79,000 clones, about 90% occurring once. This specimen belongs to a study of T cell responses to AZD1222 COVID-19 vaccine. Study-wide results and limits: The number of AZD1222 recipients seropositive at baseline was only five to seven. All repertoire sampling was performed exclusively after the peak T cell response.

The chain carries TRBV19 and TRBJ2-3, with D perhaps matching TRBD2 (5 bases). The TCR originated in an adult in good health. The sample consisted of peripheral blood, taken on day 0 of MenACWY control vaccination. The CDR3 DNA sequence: TGTGCCAGTAGGCGACTATTACTTAGCACAGATACGCAGTATTTT. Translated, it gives CASRRLLLSTDTQYF.